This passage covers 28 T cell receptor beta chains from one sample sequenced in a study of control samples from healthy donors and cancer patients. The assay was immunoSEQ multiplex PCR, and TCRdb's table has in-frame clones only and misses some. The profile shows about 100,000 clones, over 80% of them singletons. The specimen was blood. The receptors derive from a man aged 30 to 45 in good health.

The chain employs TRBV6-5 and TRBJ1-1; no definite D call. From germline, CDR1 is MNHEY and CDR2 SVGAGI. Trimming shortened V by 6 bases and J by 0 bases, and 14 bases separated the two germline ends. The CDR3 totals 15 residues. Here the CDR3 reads CASSPAGLMNTEAFF. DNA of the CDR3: TGTGCCAGCAGCCCAGCAGGACTGATGAACACTGAAGCTTTCTTT.

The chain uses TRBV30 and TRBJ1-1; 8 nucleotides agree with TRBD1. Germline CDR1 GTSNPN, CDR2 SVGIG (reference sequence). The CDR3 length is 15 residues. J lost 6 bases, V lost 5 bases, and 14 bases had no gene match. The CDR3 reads CAWERQGRGSAEAFF. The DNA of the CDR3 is TGTGCCTGGGAAAGACAGGGGAGGGGGTCGGCTGAAGCTTTCTTT.

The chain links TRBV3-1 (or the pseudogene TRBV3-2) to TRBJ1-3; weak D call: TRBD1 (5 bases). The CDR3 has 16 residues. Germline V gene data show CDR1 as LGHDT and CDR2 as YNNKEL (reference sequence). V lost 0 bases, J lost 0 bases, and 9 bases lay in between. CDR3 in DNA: TGTGCCAGCAGCCAAGATCGGGGGACCTCTGGAAACACCATATATTTT. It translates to CASSQDRGTSGNTIYF.

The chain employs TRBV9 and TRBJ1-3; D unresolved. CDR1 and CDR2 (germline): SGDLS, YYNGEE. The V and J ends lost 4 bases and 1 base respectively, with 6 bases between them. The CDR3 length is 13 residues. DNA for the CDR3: TGTGCCAGCAGCTTATTATCTGGAAACACCATATATTTT. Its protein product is CASSLLSGNTIYF.

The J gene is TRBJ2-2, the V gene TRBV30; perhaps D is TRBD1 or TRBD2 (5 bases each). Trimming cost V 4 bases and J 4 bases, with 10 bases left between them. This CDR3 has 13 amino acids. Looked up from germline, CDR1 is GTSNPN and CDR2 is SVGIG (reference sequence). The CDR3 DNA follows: TGTGCCTGGAATCGGGACGTCACCGGGGAGCTGTTTTTT. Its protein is CAWNRDVTGELFF.

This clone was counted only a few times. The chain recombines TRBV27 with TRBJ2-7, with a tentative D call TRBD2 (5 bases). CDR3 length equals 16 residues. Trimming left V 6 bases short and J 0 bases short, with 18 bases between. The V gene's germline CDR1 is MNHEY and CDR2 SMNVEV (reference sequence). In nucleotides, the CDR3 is TGTGCCAGCAGCCAAAGGTCCGGGAAGAGCTCCTACGAGCAGTACTTC. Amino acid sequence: CASSQRSGKSSYEQYF.

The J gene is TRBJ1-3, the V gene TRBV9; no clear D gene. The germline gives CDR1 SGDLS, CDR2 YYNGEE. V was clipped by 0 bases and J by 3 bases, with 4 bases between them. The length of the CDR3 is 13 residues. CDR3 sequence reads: CASSVAVGNTIYF. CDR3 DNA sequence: TGTGCCAGCAGCGTAGCTGTTGGAAACACCATATATTTT.

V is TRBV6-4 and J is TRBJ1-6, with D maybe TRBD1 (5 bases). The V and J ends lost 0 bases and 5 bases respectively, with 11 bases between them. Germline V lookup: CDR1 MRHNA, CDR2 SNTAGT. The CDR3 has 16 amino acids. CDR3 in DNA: TGTGCCAGCAGTGACTCGGGACGGCCAAATAATTCACCCCTCCACTTT. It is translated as CASSDSGRPNNSPLHF.

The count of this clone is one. CDR3 loop: CSASPGTTYNEQFF. CDR3 nucleotide sequence: TGCAGTGCTAGTCCCGGGACTACCTACAATGAGCAGTTCTTC. V usage is TRBV20-1 and J usage is TRBJ2-1, with TRBD2 identical over 7 bases. The germline gives CDR1 DFQATT, CDR2 SNEGSKA (reference sequence). J lost 2 bases, V lost 3 bases, and 4 bases had no gene match. The CDR3 has 14 amino acids.

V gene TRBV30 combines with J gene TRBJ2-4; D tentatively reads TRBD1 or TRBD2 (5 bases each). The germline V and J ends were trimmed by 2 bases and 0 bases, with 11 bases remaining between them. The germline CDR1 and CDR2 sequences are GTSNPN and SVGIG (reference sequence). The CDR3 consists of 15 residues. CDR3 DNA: TGTGCCTGGAGTACCGGGACCGTAGCCAAAAACATTCAGTACTTC. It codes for CAWSTGTVAKNIQYF.

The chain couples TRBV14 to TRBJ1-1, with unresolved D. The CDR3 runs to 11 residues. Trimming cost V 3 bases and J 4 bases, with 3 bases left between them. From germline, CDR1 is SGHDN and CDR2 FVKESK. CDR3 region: CASSQVTEAFF. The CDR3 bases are TGTGCCAGCAGCCAGGTCACTGAAGCTTTCTTT. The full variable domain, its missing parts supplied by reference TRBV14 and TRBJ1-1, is EAGVTQFPSHSVIEKGQTVTLRCDPISGHDNLYWYRRVMGKEIKFLLHFVKESKQDESGMPNNRFLAERTGGTYSTLKVQPAELEDSGVYFCASSQVTEAFFGQGTRLTVV.

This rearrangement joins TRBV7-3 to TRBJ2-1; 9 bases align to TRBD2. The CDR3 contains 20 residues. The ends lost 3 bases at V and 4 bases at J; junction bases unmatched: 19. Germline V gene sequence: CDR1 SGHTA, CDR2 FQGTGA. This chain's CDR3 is CASSLGRRHGRGGVYNEQFF. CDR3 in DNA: TGTGCCAGCAGCTTGGGACGCCGACACGGGCGGGGGGGGGTTTACAATGAGCAGTTCTTC.

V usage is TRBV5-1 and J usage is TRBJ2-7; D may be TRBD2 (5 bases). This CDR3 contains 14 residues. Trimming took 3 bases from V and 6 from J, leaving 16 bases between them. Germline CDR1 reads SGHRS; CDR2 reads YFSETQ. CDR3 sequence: CASSWAGERVEQYF. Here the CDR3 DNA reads TGCGCCAGCAGCTGGGCCGGGGAACGAGTCGAGCAGTACTTC.

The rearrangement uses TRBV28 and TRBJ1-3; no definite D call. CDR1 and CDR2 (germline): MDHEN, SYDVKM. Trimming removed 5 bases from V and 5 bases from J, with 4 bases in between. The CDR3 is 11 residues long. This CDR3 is CASSGRNTIYF. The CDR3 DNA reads TGTGCCAGCAGTGGTCGAAACACCATATATTTT.

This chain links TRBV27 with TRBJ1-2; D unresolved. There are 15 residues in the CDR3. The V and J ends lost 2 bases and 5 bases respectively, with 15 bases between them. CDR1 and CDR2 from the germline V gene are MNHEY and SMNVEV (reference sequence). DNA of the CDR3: TGTGCCAGCAGTTTAGCGGCCGGGATCATTTATGGCTACACCTTC. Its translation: CASSLAAGIIYGYTF.

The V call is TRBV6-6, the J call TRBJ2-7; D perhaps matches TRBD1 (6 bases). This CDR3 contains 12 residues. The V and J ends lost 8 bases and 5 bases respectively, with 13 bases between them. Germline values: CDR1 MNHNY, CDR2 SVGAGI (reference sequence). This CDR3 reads CASRLQGHEQYF. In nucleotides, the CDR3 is TGTGCCAGCCGGTTACAGGGCCACGAGCAGTACTTC.

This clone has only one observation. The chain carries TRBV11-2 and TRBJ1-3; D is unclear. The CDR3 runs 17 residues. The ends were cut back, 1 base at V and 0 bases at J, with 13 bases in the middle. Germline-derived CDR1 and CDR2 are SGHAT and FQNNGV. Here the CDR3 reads CASSLVGRLNSGNTIYF. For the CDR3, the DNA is TGTGCCAGCAGCTTAGTAGGGCGGTTGAACTCTGGAAACACCATATATTTT.

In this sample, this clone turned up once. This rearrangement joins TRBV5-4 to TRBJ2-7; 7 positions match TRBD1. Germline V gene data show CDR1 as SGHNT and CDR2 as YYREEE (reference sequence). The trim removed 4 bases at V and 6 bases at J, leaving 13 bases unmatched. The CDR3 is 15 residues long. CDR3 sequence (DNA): TGTGCCAGCAGCGATTTGGACAGGCGTCCCTCCGAGCAGTACTTC. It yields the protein CASSDLDRRPSEQYF.

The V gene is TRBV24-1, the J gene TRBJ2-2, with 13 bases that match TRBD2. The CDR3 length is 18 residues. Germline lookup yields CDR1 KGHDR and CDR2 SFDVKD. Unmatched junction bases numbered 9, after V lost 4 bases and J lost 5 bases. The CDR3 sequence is CATSDQPGLAGSTGELFF. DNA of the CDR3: TGTGCCACCAGTGACCAGCCGGGACTAGCGGGGAGTACCGGGGAGCTGTTTTTT.

The CDR3 nucleotides are TGTGCCAGCAGTGAAACCACCTATGGCTACACCTTC. Its protein product is CASSETTYGYTF. The chain uses TRBV2 and TRBJ1-2; no reliable D call. The CDR3 totals 12 residues. Trimming removed 2 bases at V and 4 bases at J, with 5 bases between. Germline V CDR1 and CDR2: SNHLY, FYNNEI. The entire variable domain, with the rest obtained from reference TRBV2 and TRBJ1-2, is as follows: EPEVTQTPSHQVTQMGQEVILRCVPISNHLYFYWYRQILGQKVEFLVSFYNNEISEKSEIFDDQFSVERPDGSNFTLKIRSTKLEDSAMYFCASSETTYGYTFGSGTRLTVV.

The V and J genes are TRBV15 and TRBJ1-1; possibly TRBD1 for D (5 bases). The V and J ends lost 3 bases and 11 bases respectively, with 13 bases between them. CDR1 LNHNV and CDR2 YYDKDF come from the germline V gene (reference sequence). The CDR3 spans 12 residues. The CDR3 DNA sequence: TGTGCCACCAGCAGGCAGGGAGAATCGGCTTTCTTT. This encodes CATSRQGESAFF.

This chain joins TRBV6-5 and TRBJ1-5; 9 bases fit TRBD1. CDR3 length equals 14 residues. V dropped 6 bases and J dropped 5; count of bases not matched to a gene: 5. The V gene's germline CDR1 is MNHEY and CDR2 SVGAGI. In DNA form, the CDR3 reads TGTGCCAGCAGGGGACAGGGCTGGGATCAGCCCCAGCATTTT. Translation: CASRGQGWDQPQHF.

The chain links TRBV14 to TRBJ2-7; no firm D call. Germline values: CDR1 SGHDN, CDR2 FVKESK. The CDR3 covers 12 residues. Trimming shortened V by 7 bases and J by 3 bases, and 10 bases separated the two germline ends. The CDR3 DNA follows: TGTGCCAGCACCCCGCGTTACTACGAGCAGTACTTC. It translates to CASTPRYYEQYF.

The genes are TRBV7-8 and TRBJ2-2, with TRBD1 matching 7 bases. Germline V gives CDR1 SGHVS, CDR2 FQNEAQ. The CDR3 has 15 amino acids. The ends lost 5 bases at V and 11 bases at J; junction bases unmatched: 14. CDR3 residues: CASSDDRAKLPELFF. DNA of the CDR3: TGTGCCAGCAGCGATGACAGGGCAAAATTACCCGAGCTGTTTTTT.

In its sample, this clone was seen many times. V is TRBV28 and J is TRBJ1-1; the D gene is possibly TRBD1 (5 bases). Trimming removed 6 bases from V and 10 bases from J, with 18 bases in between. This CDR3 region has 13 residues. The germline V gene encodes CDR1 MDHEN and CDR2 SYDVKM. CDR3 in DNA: TGTGCCAGCAGCACCCCGCCGGGGGTATCAGCTTTCTTT. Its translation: CASSTPPGVSAFF.

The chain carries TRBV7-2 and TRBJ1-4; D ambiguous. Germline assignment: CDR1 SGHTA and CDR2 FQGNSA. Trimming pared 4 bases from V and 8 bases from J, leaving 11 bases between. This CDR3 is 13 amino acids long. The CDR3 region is CASSSRVREKLFF. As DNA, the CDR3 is TGTGCCAGCAGCTCAAGGGTACGAGAAAAACTGTTTTTT.

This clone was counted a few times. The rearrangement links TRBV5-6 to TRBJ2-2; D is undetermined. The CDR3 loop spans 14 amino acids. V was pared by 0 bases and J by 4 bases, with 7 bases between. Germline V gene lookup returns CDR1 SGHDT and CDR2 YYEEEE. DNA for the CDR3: TGTGCCAGCAGCTTGGTGTGGGGCACCGGGGAGCTGTTTTTT. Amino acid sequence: CASSLVWGTGELFF.

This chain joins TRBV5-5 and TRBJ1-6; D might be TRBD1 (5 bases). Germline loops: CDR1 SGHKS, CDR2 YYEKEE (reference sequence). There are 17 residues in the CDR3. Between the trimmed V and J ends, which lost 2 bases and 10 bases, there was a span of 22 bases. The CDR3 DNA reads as TGTGCCAGCAGCTTAACCCCCGACAGAGTCTTTAGATCACCCCTCCACTTT. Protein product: CASSLTPDRVFRSPLHF.